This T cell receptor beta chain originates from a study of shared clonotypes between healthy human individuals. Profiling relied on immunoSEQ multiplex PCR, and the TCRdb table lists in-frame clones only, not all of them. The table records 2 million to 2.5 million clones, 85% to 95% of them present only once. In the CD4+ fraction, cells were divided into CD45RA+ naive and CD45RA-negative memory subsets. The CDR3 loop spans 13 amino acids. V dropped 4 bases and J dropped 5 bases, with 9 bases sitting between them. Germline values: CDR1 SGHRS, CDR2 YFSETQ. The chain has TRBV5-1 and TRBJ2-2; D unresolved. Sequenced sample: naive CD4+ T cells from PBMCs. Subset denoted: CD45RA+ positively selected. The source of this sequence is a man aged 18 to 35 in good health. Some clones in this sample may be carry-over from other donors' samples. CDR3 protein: CASSGRITGELFF. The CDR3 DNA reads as TGCGCCAGCAGCGGCCGGATTACCGGGGAGCTGTTTTTT. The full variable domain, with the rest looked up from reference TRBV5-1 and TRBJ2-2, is KAGVTQTPRYLIKTRGQQVTLSCSPISGHRSVSWYQQTPGQGLQFLFEYFSETQRNKGNFPGRFSGRQFSNSRSEMNVSTLELGDSALYLCASSGRITGELFFGEGSRLTVL.